This TCR beta chain was sequenced in a study of graft-versus-host responses after intestinal transplantation. Study findings and constraints: Peak levels of circulating GvH clones tracked with early post-transplant HvG declines.

This clone was seen only a few times. There were 200,000 CFSE-labeled responder cells plated together with 200,000 irradiated, violet-dye-labeled stimulator cells. Profiling relied on immunoSEQ multiplex PCR, and the TCRdb table lists in-frame clones only, not all of them. The sample records more than 10,000 clones, less than 40% being singletons. Germline V gene sequence: CDR1 MNHEY, CDR2 SVGAGI. There are 13 residues in the CDR3. The V segment lost 10 bases and the J segment 5 bases; nucleotides outside the gene matches: 10. This chain connects TRBV6-5 to TRBJ2-5, with TRBD2 matching 7 bases. This receptor was identified in a human patient who received an intestinal transplant. Here the sequenced sample was alloreactive CD8+ T cells from a mixed lymphocyte reaction culture, taken before intestinal transplant. The subset here: CFSE-low proliferating T cells sorted from roughly six-day pre-transplant mixed lymphocyte reaction (GvH or HvG direction). The CDR3 sequence: CATGPGEGETQYF. DNA of the CDR3: TGTGCCACAGGACCGGGGGAGGGGGAGACCCAGTACTTC.